These T cell receptor beta chains were read from a single sample in a study of response to subunit inactivated influenza vaccine. TCRdb redid the calling of the RT-PCR reads with MiXCR, one entry per CDR3 protein. The table shows some 200,000 distinct CDR3 sequences, with approximately 12% occurring only once. This sample was shared with a second study, whose subject was T cells expressing NK-cell markers.

The material sequenced was CD8+ T cells sorted from PBMCs, taken roughly 12 days after vaccination. Receptors originate from a man aged 45 to 65 who received an inactivated influenza vaccine. CDR3s include the opening cysteine and the closing phenylalanine or tryptophan. Each record gives: J gene, D gene, clone size, V gene, CDR3 DNA, CDR3 protein. The D gene is left open where the match is weak. Size tells how often a clone was seen (once, few, many) or the class of an expanded clone, and some rows leave it out.

J gene: TRBJ2-7; D gene: NA; clone size: few; V gene: TRBV6-5; CDR3 DNA: TGTGCCAGCAGGTCAACAGGGTACGAGCAGTACTTC; CDR3 protein: CASRSTGYEQYF
J gene: TRBJ2-1; D gene: TRBD2; clone size: many; V gene: TRBV7-9; CDR3 DNA: TGTGCCAGCAGCTTAGTGAGCGGGGTGGACAATGAGCAGTTCTTC; CDR3 protein: CASSLVSGVDNEQFF
J gene: TRBJ2-6; D gene: NA; clone size: few; V gene: TRBV4-2; CDR3 DNA: TGTGCCAGCAGCCAAGATCGAGGGTTTGGGGCCAACGTCCTGACTTTC; CDR3 protein: CASSQDRGFGANVLTF
J gene: TRBJ2-5; D gene: NA; clone size: few; V gene: TRBV7-9; CDR3 DNA: TGTGCCAGCAGCTTAGACCCAGGCGGGGAGACCCAGTACTTC; CDR3 protein: CASSLDPGGETQYF
J gene: TRBJ2-1; D gene: TRBD2; clone size: NA; V gene: TRBV20-1; CDR3 DNA: TGCAGTGCTAGAGAGGTTATAGCGGGGGGGCCCGAGAATGAGCAGTTCTTC; CDR3 protein: CSAREVIAGGPENEQFF
J gene: TRBJ1-4; D gene: NA; clone size: NA; V gene: TRBV12-3/TRBV12-4; CDR3 DNA: TGTGCCAGCAGTTTTTACATCAATGAAAAACTGTTTTTT; CDR3 protein: CASSFYINEKLFF
J gene: TRBJ1-1; D gene: NA; clone size: many; V gene: TRBV5-1; CDR3 DNA: TGCGCCAGCAGCTTGGCTGGGGCCCTCATCGAAGCTTTCTTT; CDR3 protein: CASSLAGALIEAFF
J gene: TRBJ2-5; D gene: NA; clone size: few; V gene: TRBV10-3; CDR3 DNA: TGTGCCATCAGTGTGGGCCCACAAGAGACCCAGTACTTC; CDR3 protein: CAISVGPQETQYF
J gene: TRBJ2-7; D gene: NA; clone size: few; V gene: TRBV7-9; CDR3 DNA: TGTGCCAGCAGCTTAGGTGGCTACGGTAGTAGCGAGCAGTACTTC; CDR3 protein: CASSLGGYGSSEQYF
J gene: TRBJ1-1; D gene: NA; clone size: many; V gene: TRBV7-6; CDR3 DNA: TGTGCCAGCAGCTTAGATTTGAACACTGAAGCTTTCTTT; CDR3 protein: CASSLDLNTEAFF
J gene: TRBJ2-7; D gene: TRBD1; clone size: NA; V gene: TRBV7-8; CDR3 DNA: TGTGCCAGCAGCTTAGCTACAGGGGGCATCTCCTACGAGCAGTACTTC; CDR3 protein: CASSLATGGISYEQYF